These 4 T cell receptor beta chains originate from one sample sequenced in a study of blood T cell repertoires in COVID-19. Using immunoSEQ multiplex PCR, the repertoire was profiled, and TCRdb retains in-frame clones only, with some absent. The sample lists some 200,000 clones, approximately 85% occurring once. Sequenced sample: peripheral blood. The receptors here all came from a woman in her 70s with COVID-19, enrolled during active disease.

The V call is TRBV29-1, the J call TRBJ2-3, with TRBD1 matching 7 bases. The CDR3 is made up of 13 amino acids. V dropped 6 bases and J dropped 5; count of bases not matched to a gene: 8. The V gene's germline CDR1 is SQVTM and CDR2 ANQGSEA. CDR3 sequence (DNA): TGCAGCGTCCGGAAACAGGGGAAAGATACGCAGTATTTT. Protein sequence: CSVRKQGKDTQYF.

The rearrangement links TRBV19 to TRBJ2-3; TRBD1 is a possible D gene (5 bases). CDR3 size: 16 residues. V lost 1 base and J 4 bases, leaving 15 bases between the germline ends. The germline gives CDR1 LNHDA, CDR2 SQIVND (reference sequence). The CDR3 sequence: CASSIANQGFADTQYF. CDR3 nucleotides: TGTGCCAGTAGTATAGCCAACCAGGGTTTCGCAGATACGCAGTATTTT.

The chain has TRBV5-4 and TRBJ1-2, with 8 bases matching TRBD1. Trimming took 5 bases from V and 5 from J; bases not matched to a gene: 11. Per the germline V gene, CDR1 is SGHNT and CDR2 is YYREEE (reference sequence). This CDR3 is built from 15 residues. CDR3 protein: CASSVQRQGAYGYTF. The CDR3 DNA follows: TGTGCCAGCAGTGTACAGAGGCAGGGGGCTTATGGCTACACCTTC.

This chain uses TRBV29-1 with TRBJ2-5; 7 positions agree with TRBD2. The CDR3 runs 12 residues. After removal of 8 bases from V and 4 bases from J, the junction contained 7 bases not matched to a gene. The germline CDR1 and CDR2 sequences are SQVTM and ANQGSEA. The CDR3 protein is CSKRDYSETQYF. The CDR3 nucleotides read TGCAGCAAGCGGGACTACTCAGAGACCCAGTACTTC. Supplemented by reference TRBV29-1 and TRBJ2-5, the full variable domain reads SAVISQKPSRDICQRGTSLTIQCQVDSQVTMMFWYRQQPGQSLTLIATANQGSEATYESGFVIDKFPISRPNLTFSTLTVSNMSPEDSSIYLCSKRDYSETQYFGPGTRLLVL.